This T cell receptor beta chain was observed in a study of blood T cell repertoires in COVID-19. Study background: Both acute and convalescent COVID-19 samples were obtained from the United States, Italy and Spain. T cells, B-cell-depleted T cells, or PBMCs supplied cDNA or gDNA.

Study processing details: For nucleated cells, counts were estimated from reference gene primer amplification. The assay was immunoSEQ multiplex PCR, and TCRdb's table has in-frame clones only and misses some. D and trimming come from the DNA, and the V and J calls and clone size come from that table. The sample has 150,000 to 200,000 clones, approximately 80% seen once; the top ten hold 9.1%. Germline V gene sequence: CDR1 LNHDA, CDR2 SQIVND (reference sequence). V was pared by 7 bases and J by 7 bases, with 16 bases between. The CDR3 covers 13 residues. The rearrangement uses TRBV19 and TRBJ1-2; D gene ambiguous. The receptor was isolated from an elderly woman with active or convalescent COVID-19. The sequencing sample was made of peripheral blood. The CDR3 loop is CASTGPGRRGYTF. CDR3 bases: TGTGCCAGTACTGGGCCGGGGAGACGTGGCTACACCTTC.